The following is a T cell receptor beta chain sequence with its context. Its cognate antigen is unknown. The time point: cycle 4 day 1 (C4D1), after 6 weeks of nivolumab. Every single patient, without exception, relapsed after autologous stem cell transplantation, and brentuximab vedotin exposure varied. Data came from immunoSEQ multiplex PCR; TCRdb stores just in-frame clones and leaves some out. Altogether about 44,000 clones are present, around 64% being singletons, with the ten largest covering more than 3%. The source of the sample is a study of PD-1 blockade in classical Hodgkin lymphoma. In the study overall: With a 2-week interval, patients received intravenous nivolumab at 3 mg/kg.

The study's findings and limits: Healthy donors were reported to have higher baseline TCR diversity than newly diagnosed patients. For complete responders, baseline diversity was comparable to that of newly diagnosed patients. A significant rise in TCR diversity by C4D1 was seen for CD4+ but not CD8+ cells.

This TCR was sampled from a human donor with classical Hodgkin lymphoma. This specimen was peripheral blood mononuclear cells (PBMCs), taken before the fourth cycle of nivolumab.

CDR3 sequence (DNA): TGTGCCAGCAGTTCGGACGTCGGGGGGTATCACCACGAGCAGTACTTC. It yields the protein CASSSDVGGYHHEQYF. The V gene is TRBV27, the J gene TRBJ2-7, with TRBD2 matching over 7 bases. The CDR3 spans 16 residues. The V gene end was trimmed by 4 bases and the J gene end by 5 bases; junction bases not matched to a gene: 14. CDR1 is MNHEY and CDR2 is SMNVEV in the germline V gene (reference sequence).